These T cell receptor beta chains were read from a single sample in a study of metastatic and nonmetastatic thyroid tumors. With MiXCR, TCRdb called clones anew from the PCR reads. The top ten clones hold about 14% of a sample with some 40,000 clones, roughly 26% of them seen once. Sequenced: tumor tissue. Receptors originate from a female donor with papillary thyroid cancer or a benign thyroid nodule (not recorded which). Some clones in this sample may be carry-over from other donors' samples. Both conserved end residues are part of each CDR3. A D gene is named only where the DNA matches it firmly. Size is omitted from some rows. Given values are once, few, many or a class for expanded clones.

D	size	J	V	DNA	CDR3
TRBD2	.	TRBJ2-1	TRBV2	TGTGCCAGCAGTGTAACCGGACTAGCGGGAGTCAACAATGAGCAGTTCTTC	CASSVTGLAGVNNEQFF
.	.	TRBJ1-6	TRBV7-2	TGTGCCAGCAGCTTAGCTGCGACAACCTATAATTCACCCCTCCACTTT	CASSLAATTYNSPLHF
TRBD1	.	TRBJ1-2	TRBV5-6	TGTGCCAGCAGCTTGGCAGGGGACAGGGATGGCTACACCTTC	CASSLAGDRDGYTF
TRBD1	many	TRBJ1-5	TRBV20-1	TGCAGTGCTAGATACGGGACAGGGTGGAGCAATCAGCCCCAGCATTTT	CSARYGTGWSNQPQHF
TRBD1	many	TRBJ2-7	TRBV7-9	TGTGCCACCTTGACAGGGTCCTACGAGCAGTACTTC	CATLTGSYEQYF
.	.	TRBJ2-7	TRBV24-1	TGTGCCACCAGTGATTCGAGGCCCCAAACAAGTATAAGGAGCTCCTACGAGCAGTACTTC	CATSDSRPQTSIRSSYEQYF
TRBD2	few	TRBJ2-3	TRBV15	TGTGCCACCAGCAGACGGACTAGCGGGGTCACAGATACGCAGTATTTT	CATSRRTSGVTDTQYF
TRBD2	.	TRBJ2-7	TRBV20-1	TGCAGTGCAGAACTAGCGGTGAATTACGAGCAGTACTTC	CSAELAVNYEQYF
.	.	TRBJ2-7	TRBV20-1	TGCAGTGCTAGTTCAGGGTCAGGCGAGCAGTACTTC	CSASSGSGEQYF
.	.	TRBJ2-1	TRBV2	TGTGCCAGCAGTGAGGACGGTCTAGCAACTGAGCAGTTCTTC	CASSEDGLATEQFF
TRBD2	.	TRBJ2-1	TRBV5-4	TGTGCCAGCAGCCCCGGGACTAGCTCTGAGCAGTTCTTC	CASSPGTSSEQFF
.	many	TRBJ2-7	TRBV11-2	TGTGCCAGCAGCCAATCTACGAGCTCCTACGAGCAGTACTTC	CASSQSTSSYEQYF
.	few	TRBJ1-4	TRBV27	TGTGCCAGCAGTTATTCTCCCTCAGGGAAAACAAATGAAAAACTGTTTTTT	CASSYSPSGKTNEKLFF
TRBD2	.	TRBJ2-2	TRBV5-1	TGCGCCAGCAGCCCGACTAGCGGGTCGACCGGGGAGCTGTTTTTT	CASSPTSGSTGELFF
.	many	TRBJ1-1	TRBV7-9	TGTGCCAGCAGGGGAGGCGGGAGGAACACTGAAGCTTTCTTT	CASRGGGRNTEAFF
.	many	TRBJ2-1	TRBV7-3	TGTGCCAGCAGCTTAGTGTTTAGCGGACACAATGAGCAGTTCTTC	CASSLVFSGHNEQFF
.	few	TRBJ2-1	TRBV7-9	TGTGCCAGCAGCTTAGGGATGTACAATGAGCAGTTCTTC	CASSLGMYNEQFF
.	.	TRBJ1-6	TRBV30	TGTGCCTGCCTAGTTGCAGGGGTCCTAAGAAATTCACCCCTCCACTTT	CACLVAGVLRNSPLHF
.	few	TRBJ2-1	TRBV6-1	TGTGCCAGCAGTGAAAAGGTCGTCTCCTACAATGAGCAGTTCTTC	CASSEKVVSYNEQFF
TRBD2	few	TRBJ2-1	TRBV11-2	TGTGCCAGCAGCTTCACTCTGGGAGGGGATGAGCAGTTCTTC	CASSFTLGGDEQFF
.	.	TRBJ1-5	TRBV20-1	TGCAGTGCTAGAGATATGTCACGAAATAGCAATCAGCCCCAGCATTTT	CSARDMSRNSNQPQHF
.	many	TRBJ1-5	TRBV19	TGTGCCAGTACTCCGACGGGACAACTCAATCAGCCCCAGCATTTT	CASTPTGQLNQPQHF
.	many	TRBJ1-2	TRBV15	TGTGCCACCAGCAGAGATAGACGGGAGGGCTACACCTTC	CATSRDRREGYTF
TRBD1	.	TRBJ1-6	TRBV27	TGTGCCAGCACCCATGGGCAGGGGGCAGATCATAATTCACCCCTCCACTTT	CASTHGQGADHNSPLHF
TRBD1	many	TRBJ1-1	TRBV5-1	TGCGCCAGCAGCTTGGGGGACAGGGCTACTGAAGCTTTCTTT	CASSLGDRATEAFF
TRBD1	medium-sized	TRBJ1-2	TRBV6-5	TGTGCCAGCAGTTACTGGCAGGGGGCGGCCTATGGCTACACCTTC	CASSYWQGAAYGYTF
.	many	TRBJ2-5	TRBV3-1	TGTGCCAGCAGCCAAGAAGGAGGGCTATTCCAAGAGACCCAGTACTTC	CASSQEGGLFQETQYF
TRBD2	.	TRBJ2-2	TRBV5-1	TGCGCCAGCAGCCTGTCAGCGGGACCCAACACCGTGGAGCTGTTTTTT	CASSLSAGPNTVELFF
.	.	TRBJ1-1	TRBV6-5	TGTGCCAGCAGTTACAGTAACACTGAAGCTTTCTTT	CASSYSNTEAFF
TRBD2	many	TRBJ2-1	TRBV9	TGTGCCAGCAGCGGTGGGACTAGCGGGGGATCCTACAATGAGCAGTTCTTC	CASSGGTSGGSYNEQFF
.	few	TRBJ1-2	TRBV10-3	TGTGCCATCAGTGATCCGACGGGGCTCTGGTATGGCTATACCTTC	CAISDPTGLWYGYTF
.	many	TRBJ1-3	TRBV5-1	TGCGCCAGCAGCTTGGCAATGAGAGGGGACACCATATATTTT	CASSLAMRGDTIYF
TRBD2	many	TRBJ2-5	TRBV4-2	TGTGCCAGCAGCCTCCGGACTAGCGGGGGTGAGACCCAGTACTTC	CASSLRTSGGETQYF
.	many	TRBJ2-2	TRBV4-3	TGCGCCAGCAGCCAAGATACAAACGGGGAGCTGTTTTTT	CASSQDTNGELFF
.	once	TRBJ2-3	TRBV20-1	TGCAGTGCTAGAGGTCCTGCGACATGCACAGATACGCAGTATTTT	CSARGPATCTDTQYF
.	many	TRBJ1-5	TRBV28	TGTGCCAGCAGTTTGGCGGGACAGCCCCAGCATTTT	CASSLAGQPQHF
.	.	TRBJ2-1	TRBV7-3	TGTGCCAGCAGCCGGAGGGCCGGGCCGTACAATGAGCAGTTCTTC	CASSRRAGPYNEQFF
TRBD2	.	TRBJ2-3	TRBV20-1	TGCAGTGCTAGAGTTGGAGGCAGCGGGGGATGGGATACGCAGTATTTT	CSARVGGSGGWDTQYF
.	.	TRBJ1-3	TRBV19	TGTGCCAGTTTTGGCGGCAGTGGAAACACCATATATTTT	CASFGGSGNTIYF
.	many	TRBJ1-1	TRBV7-6	TGTGCCAGCAGCTTAGGAGGGGACTTCACTGAAGCTTTCTTT	CASSLGGDFTEAFF
TRBD2	once	TRBJ2-1	TRBV11-2	TGTGCCAGCAGCTTAGATAGAAGCGGGGGGGCCGAAGAGCAGTTCTTC	CASSLDRSGGAEEQFF
.	many	TRBJ2-3	TRBV19	TGTGCCAGTAGTATTCGCACGGGAGCAGATACGCAGTATTTT	CASSIRTGADTQYF
TRBD2	many	TRBJ2-3	TRBV10-3	TGTGCCAACGGGACTAGCGGGCGGACTAGCACAGATACGCAGTATTTT	CANGTSGRTSTDTQYF
.	few	TRBJ2-3	TRBV6-4	TGTGCCAGCAGTGACTCTGGGGGAGTGGTCGATACGCAGTATTTT	CASSDSGGVVDTQYF
.	.	TRBJ1-2	TRBV28	TGTGCCAGCAGTTTACTGATTTACGGGAGAGATAACTATGGCTACACCTTC	CASSLLIYGRDNYGYTF